The entry that follows covers one TCR beta chain sequence. Its antigen specificity is not known. No per-base quality is available; no much larger clone lies one base away. This record comes from a study of blood T cells in healthy people across ages (dated by TCRdb to between 2014 and 2017). In terms of the full investigation: Template switching captured roughly one uniquely barcoded TCR beta cDNA molecule per two T cells in model experiments. Four age groups were formed from the donors: young (average about 16 years), middle-aged (approximately 40), aged (more than 55) and long-lived (about 80). Donors of different ages were randomly distributed across sequencing lanes to avoid experimental bias. Two additional independent replicas of 1 million unique cDNA reads from the same blood draw were analyzed for two donors (one aged 18 to 30 and one aged 80 or older). To track age-related changes in TCR beta repertoire diversity, the study relied on deep sequencing normalized with unique cDNA molecular identifiers.

Per the germline V gene, SGHTA is the CDR1 and FQGNSA is the CDR2. The CDR3 runs 19 amino acids, cysteine and phenylalanine included. Just the 57-base CDR3 DNA is kept, in frame starting at base 1. Systemically healthy Caucasian individuals from Russia, some 36 in total and aged roughly 6 to 95 years, were included as donors. Each donor gave around 9.8 milliliters of peripheral blood, collected into EDTA-treated Vacutainer tubes. Ficoll-Paque density-gradient centrifugation was used to isolate PBMCs, with at least 6 million per sample. Trizol reagent was used to extract total RNA from PBMCs, with at least 5.5 micrograms per sample. For every donor, an aliquot of PBMCs went through flow cytometry to measure the percentages of naive CD45RAhigh/CD27high T cells. What the authors observed across the whole study: Estimates of total diversity based on one million sequenced T cells were regarded as lower bounds and as underestimates. A strong correlation was found between observed TCR beta diversity and the percentage of naive T cells measured by flow cytometry. The long-lived group showed more naive CD4+ T cells, fewer expanded clones and increased TCR diversity than the aged group, suggesting age selection. Bulk unsorted PBMC profiling prevented conclusive comparison of naive and antigen-experienced compartments. As age increased, observed TCR beta diversity per million T cells dropped in a roughly linear way, and a significant reduction was already evident by age about 36. Because donor CMV infection status was unknown, age-related changes in expanded clonotypes were potentially confounded.

Library generation was performed with 5' RACE. These reads were obtained on an Illumina HiSeq 2500. A second PCR of about 7 to 12 cycles was performed with a sample-barcoded 5' primer and a J-beta primer mix. Each TCR beta cDNA molecule received a unique molecular identifier from a template-switch 5' adaptor carrying 12 random nucleotides. At least 2.5 million CDR3-containing paired-end reads were obtained from each sample. First-strand cDNA was synthesized from all RNA with the Mint cDNA synthesis kit, primed by a TRBC-specific oligonucleotide. Following uracil-DNA glycosylase treatment, all cDNA underwent a first 18-cycle PCR with the universal primers M1SS and BC2_uni_R. In the source study's methods: For normalization, 1 million high-quality reads, each with a distinct molecular identifier, were randomly selected from each sample. Instead of being binned into consensus sequences, reads with shared molecular identifiers were discarded. MiTCR, set to a Q25 quality threshold and the strictest error-elimination algorithm, was used for CDR3 identification, clonotype clustering and error correction. A nonparametric unseen species model using Euler transformation provided a lower-bound estimate of total TCR beta diversity. TCRdb's own reprocessing of the public reads used fastp at Q25 and MiXCR and kept productive beta chains. Each entry is one CDR3 protein sequence, shown with its most common DNA and genes. For this entry, the V and J calls and clone size follow TCRdb and not the study's own pipeline. This sample holds some 860,000 distinct CDR3 sequences; roughly 56% were observed only once. Around 25% of the sample rests with the top ten.

Sequencing was performed on blood. The sequence was collected from a man in his forties in good health. Here the chain combines TRBV7-2 and TRBJ2-1; a stretch of 11 junction bases matches TRBD2. The end of the DNA fits TRBJ2-7 better, so the J call may be wrong. Read as DNA, the sequence is TGTGCCAGCAGCTTAGGGAGACTAGCGGGACGTTCCTCCTACAATGAGCAGTACTTC. Its protein reads: CASSLGRLAGRSSYNEQYF.